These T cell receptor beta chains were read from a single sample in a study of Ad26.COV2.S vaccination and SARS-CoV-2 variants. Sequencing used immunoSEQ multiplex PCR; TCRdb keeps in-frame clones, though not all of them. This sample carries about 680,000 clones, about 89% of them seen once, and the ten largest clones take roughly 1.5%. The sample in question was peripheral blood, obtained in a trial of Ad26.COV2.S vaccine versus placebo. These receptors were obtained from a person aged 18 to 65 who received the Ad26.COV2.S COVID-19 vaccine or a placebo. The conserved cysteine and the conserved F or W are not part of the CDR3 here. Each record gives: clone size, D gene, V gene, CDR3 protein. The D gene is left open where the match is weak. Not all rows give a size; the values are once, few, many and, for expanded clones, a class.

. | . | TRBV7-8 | ASSLALQTRSISGANVLT
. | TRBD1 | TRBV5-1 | ASSPGQRISGANVLT
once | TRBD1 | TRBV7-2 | ASSLGQGVGNTIY
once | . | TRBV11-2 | ASSLGVGSGETQY
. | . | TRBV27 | ASRTRAGTGSNQPQH
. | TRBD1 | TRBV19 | ASSTSGGNTGELF
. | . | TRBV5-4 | ASSLGTAKETQY
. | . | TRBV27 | ASSLFENTGELF
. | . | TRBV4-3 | ASSQDRAAKNIQY
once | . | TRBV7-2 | ASSPYSNQPQH
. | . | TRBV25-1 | ASSGGGNPYEQY
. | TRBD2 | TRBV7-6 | ASSLRAGVNTDTQY
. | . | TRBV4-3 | ASSQVGGDYEQY
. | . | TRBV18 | ASSRSASTDTQY
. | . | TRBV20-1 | SAPWGETQY
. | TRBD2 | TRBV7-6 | ASRISSGWAGELF
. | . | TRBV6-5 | ASTPVGTGELF
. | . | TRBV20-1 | SASPGIGVEQY
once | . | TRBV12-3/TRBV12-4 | ASSFGRNTQY
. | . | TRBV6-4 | ASSDSLNTDTQY
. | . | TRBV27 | ASSLSGGRSEAF
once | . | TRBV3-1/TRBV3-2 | ASSQGPINEQF
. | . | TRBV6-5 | ASRLGVEQY
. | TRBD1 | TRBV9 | ASSVRGQGWYNEQF
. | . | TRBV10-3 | AIGPTDTQY
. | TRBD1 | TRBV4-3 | ASSQDGTGATGELF
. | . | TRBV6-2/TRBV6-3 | ASSSQPQH
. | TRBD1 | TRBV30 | AWSRQGAVGNTIY
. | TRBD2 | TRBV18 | ASSPPLAGETQY
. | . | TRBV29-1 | SVPPHT
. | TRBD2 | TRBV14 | ASSRLAGNSGANVLT
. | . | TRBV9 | ASSEWDIGQPQH
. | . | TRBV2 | ASSDLRINEQF
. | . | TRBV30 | SGTMPNTEAF
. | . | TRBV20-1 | SASSGQETQY
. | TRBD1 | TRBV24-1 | ATSDWAGGNQETQY
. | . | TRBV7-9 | ASSSSEWTDNQPQH
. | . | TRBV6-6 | ASRPADTASNSPLH
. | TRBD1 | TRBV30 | AWSRDRGTQY
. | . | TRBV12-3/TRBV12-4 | ASSFNRDTEAF